One and the same sample provided the 18 T cell receptor beta chains below, sequenced in a study of technical replicates of blood from a few donors. TCRdb's copy holds only in-frame clones and misses some; the assay was immunoSEQ multiplex PCR. The sample carries fewer than 90,000 clones, around 93% recorded once. The sequenced sample was T cells isolated from PBMCs. The origin of the receptors is a human donor in good health.

The V call is TRBV5-1, the J call TRBJ1-1, with D maybe TRBD1 (6 bases). The CDR3 is made up of 16 amino acids. CDR1 is SGHRS, CDR2 YFSETQ, per germline. Trimming left V 6 bases short and J 1 base short, with 19 bases between. CDR3 bases: TGCGCCAGCACCGCCGGGGGGGGCGCATCGAACACTGAAGCTTTCTTT. Encoded protein: CASTAGGGASNTEAFF.

The chain is built from TRBV7-8 and TRBJ2-7; 9 nucleotides match TRBD1. Germline CDR1 reads SGHVS; CDR2 reads FQNEAQ. The V gene end was trimmed by 3 bases and the J gene end by 3 bases; junction bases not matched to a gene: 3. This CDR3 contains 14 residues. The chain's CDR3 is CASSFGDRDYEQYF. The CDR3 bases are TGTGCCAGCAGCTTCGGGGACAGGGACTACGAGCAGTACTTC.

The CDR3 coding sequence is TGTGCCAGCAGCCAGGGACTAGCGGTTACCGGGGAGCTGTTTTTT. As protein: CASSQGLAVTGELFF. The chain has TRBV14 and TRBJ2-2, with 11 bases fitting TRBD2. J lost 5 bases, V lost 3 bases, and 2 bases had no gene match. Germline V gives CDR1 SGHDN, CDR2 FVKESK. The CDR3 covers 15 residues.

This clone is classed as medium-sized (0.01 to 0.1%). The J gene is TRBJ2-7, the V gene TRBV9; 9 bases line up with TRBD2. The germline V gene has CDR1 SGDLS and CDR2 YYNGEE. V lost 0 bases and J lost 3; bases outside the gene matches: 4. The CDR3 has 15 amino acids. This CDR3 is CASSVAGGGGYEQYF. DNA of the CDR3: TGTGCCAGCAGCGTAGCTGGCGGGGGGGGCTACGAGCAGTACTTC.

This CDR3 reads CASTDISYEQYF. CDR3 nucleotides: TGTGCCAGCACTGACATTTCCTACGAGCAGTACTTC. J is TRBJ2-7 and V is TRBV6-1; D gene unclear. Germline loops: CDR1 MNHNS, CDR2 SASEGT. V gave up 7 bases and J gave up 1 base, with 8 bases separating them. This CDR3 is 12 amino acids long.

J is TRBJ2-1 and V is TRBV6-4; 8 bases are a match to TRBD2. With V trimmed by 6 bases and J by 1 base, 20 bases remained unmatched. This CDR3 is 20 amino acids long. Per germline, CDR1 MRHNA and CDR2 SNTAGT. This chain's CDR3 is CASSALLLLDLAGSYNEQFF. The CDR3 nucleotides are TGTGCCAGCAGCGCCCTTCTATTATTAGATTTAGCGGGATCCTACAATGAGCAGTTCTTC.

The genes are TRBV19 and TRBJ1-2, with a weak D call TRBD1 (5 bases). Trimming cost V 1 base and J 0 bases, with 9 bases left between them. The V gene's germline CDR1 is LNHDA and CDR2 SQIVND (reference sequence). This CDR3 is 15 amino acids long. The CDR3 DNA reads as TGTGCCAGTAGTATAGTGGCAGGGACTAACTATGGCTACACCTTC. Encoded protein: CASSIVAGTNYGYTF.

The genes are TRBV28 and TRBJ1-2; D may be TRBD1 (5 bases). Germline lookup yields CDR1 MDHEN and CDR2 SYDVKM. V lost 4 bases and J 4 bases, leaving 16 bases between the germline ends. This CDR3 comprises 15 residues. This CDR3 is CASSSPGRVVYGYTF. The CDR3 DNA is TGTGCCAGCAGTTCACCCGGCAGGGTGGTCTATGGCTACACCTTC.

The chain joins TRBV6-1 to TRBJ2-1, with TRBD1 matching 7 bases. In germline, CDR1 is MNHNS, CDR2 SASEGT. Unmatched junction bases numbered 8, after V lost 3 bases and J lost 3 bases. The CDR3 runs to 16 residues. The CDR3 is CASSETGTANYNEQFF. CDR3 in DNA: TGTGCCAGCAGTGAGACCGGGACAGCTAACTACAATGAGCAGTTCTTC.

This sequence joins TRBV2 and TRBJ1-1, with D possibly matching TRBD1 (6 bases). V gave up 10 bases and J gave up 4 bases, with 16 bases separating them. Per the germline V gene, CDR1 is SNHLY and CDR2 is FYNNEI. The CDR3 has 13 amino acids. This CDR3 is CAIRGGHSTEAFF. The DNA for the CDR3 is TGTGCCATTCGGGGGGGGCACTCCACTGAAGCTTTCTTT.

V gene TRBV7-9 combines with J gene TRBJ2-5; 7 nucleotides match TRBD1. The CDR3 covers 15 residues. Per germline, CDR1 SEHNR and CDR2 FQNEAQ (reference sequence). After removal of 5 bases from V and 0 bases from J, the junction contained 6 bases not matched to a gene. This CDR3 is CASSARDSYQETQYF. CDR3 nucleotides: TGTGCCAGCAGCGCTCGGGACAGCTACCAAGAGACCCAGTACTTC.

This clone has just one count. This chain joins TRBV6-5 and TRBJ2-2, with D possibly matching TRBD2 (6 bases). This CDR3 has 13 amino acids. Germline lookup yields CDR1 MNHEY and CDR2 SVGAGI. Trimming shortened V by 10 bases and J by 6 bases, and 15 bases separated the two germline ends. CDR3 sequence (DNA): TGTGCCACCACTTCGGGGGACGCCGGGGAGCTGTTTTTT. This sequence encodes CATTSGDAGELFF.

The V and J genes are TRBV5-5 and TRBJ2-3, with D maybe TRBD1 (6 bases). Germline CDR1 reads SGHKS; CDR2 reads YYEKEE (reference sequence). The CDR3 consists of 15 residues. V was pared by 7 bases and J by 0 bases, with 15 bases between. The CDR3 sequence is CASQKGQFSTDTQYF. The CDR3 coding sequence is TGTGCCAGCCAAAAAGGACAGTTTAGCACAGATACGCAGTATTTT.

The gene calls are TRBV6-1 and TRBJ1-2; D is uncertain. The CDR3 extends over 14 amino acids. Trimming cost V 4 bases and J 1 base, with 10 bases left between them. Germline V gives CDR1 MNHNS, CDR2 SASEGT. CDR3: CASSVSKLNYGYTF. CDR3 sequence (DNA): TGTGCCAGCAGTGTGTCAAAGCTTAACTATGGCTACACCTTC.

CDR3: CASSEYLTRGSNTEAFF. The CDR3 DNA reads TGTGCCAGCAGTGAGTACCTTACCAGGGGGTCGAACACTGAAGCTTTCTTT. V gene TRBV2 combines with J gene TRBJ1-1, with TRBD1 identical over 7 bases. Losses at the gene ends were 3 bases for V and 1 base for J; bases not matched to a gene: 11. The CDR3 covers 17 residues. Per the germline V gene, CDR1 is SNHLY and CDR2 is FYNNEI.

This chain joins TRBV18 and TRBJ1-6, with D unresolved. The CDR3 extends over 18 amino acids. Germline CDR1 is KGHSH and CDR2 is LQKENI. Trimming shortened V by 4 bases and J by 6 bases, and 22 bases separated the two germline ends. CDR3 nucleotides: TGTGCCAGCTCACGGGCCGCGGGTTCGGCATCGGCTAATTCACCCCTCCACTTT. Protein: CASSRAAGSASANSPLHF.

The V and J genes are TRBV6-1 and TRBJ1-4; 7 positions match TRBD1. Looked up from germline, CDR1 is MNHNS and CDR2 is SASEGT. There are 15 residues in the CDR3. J lost 6 bases, V lost 9 bases, and 13 bases had no gene match. The CDR3 loop reads CARWLLRDSHEKLFF. CDR3 DNA: TGTGCCAGATGGTTGCTCCGGGACAGTCATGAAAAACTGTTTTTT.

The chain uses TRBV5-1 and TRBJ2-5, with a weak D call TRBD1 (5 bases). CDR3 length: 15 amino acids. Looked up from germline, CDR1 is SGHRS and CDR2 is YFSETQ. The V gene lost 0 bases and the J gene lost 1 base, with 10 bases spanning the gap. CDR3 sequence: CASSLGGNPQETQYF. The CDR3 DNA sequence: TGCGCCAGCAGCTTGGGGGGCAATCCCCAAGAGACCCAGTACTTC.